The 31 T cell receptor beta chains below all came from one sample that was sequenced in a study of blood T cell repertoires in COVID-19. Clones were sequenced by immunoSEQ multiplex PCR, and TCRdb holds only the in-frame ones, with some missing. The table records some 120,000 clones, about 87% of them present only once. The source material was peripheral blood. These receptors all come from a woman between 50 and 59 years old with acute or convalescent COVID-19.

In its sample, this clone was seen a few times. The chain combines TRBV23-1 with TRBJ2-7, with 9 bases that match TRBD1. TRBV23-1 is given ORF status, its function remaining uncertain. The J segment lost 7 bases and the V segment lost 0 bases, leaving 13 bases of the junction unmatched. CDR3 length: 17 amino acids. CDR3 sequence reads: CASSQSGPGQGLQEQYF. CDR3 DNA sequence: TGCGCCAGCAGTCAATCGGGTCCGGGACAGGGTCTGCAGGAGCAGTACTTC.

This clone has only a few counts. The chain joins TRBV5-6 to TRBJ1-1; 8 nucleotides line up with TRBD1. Germline CDR1 and CDR2: SGHDT and YYEEEE. The CDR3 is 16 amino acids. Trimming at V came to 4 bases and at J to 5 bases, leaving 13 bases not matched to a gene. Written as DNA, the CDR3 is TGTGCCAGCAGCCTTCAGGGGGCGATTGCGTCGACTGAAGCTTTCTTT. This encodes CASSLQGAIASTEAFF.

This clone appeared a few times. The rearrangement links TRBV19 to TRBJ2-2; D is undetermined. V dropped 0 bases and J dropped 4 bases, with 3 bases sitting between them. Germline loops: CDR1 LNHDA, CDR2 SQIVND (reference sequence). The CDR3 has 13 amino acids. The CDR3 loop reads CASSIDITGELFF. CDR3 coding DNA: TGTGCCAGTAGTATAGACATCACCGGGGAGCTGTTTTTT.

The V and J genes are TRBV7-9 and TRBJ2-7, with 9 positions matching TRBD2. Trimming cost V 2 bases and J 4 bases; bases outside gene matches: 6. Germline-derived CDR1 and CDR2 are SEHNR and FQNEAQ (reference sequence). The CDR3 length is 15 residues. The CDR3 loop is CASSLLAGIVYEQYF. Written as DNA, the CDR3 is TGTGCCAGCAGCTTACTAGCGGGAATAGTGTACGAGCAGTACTTC.

The chain has TRBV19 and TRBJ1-1, with 7 bases lining up with TRBD1. The CDR3 sequence is 16 residues long. CDR1 and CDR2 from the germline V gene are LNHDA and SQIVND (reference sequence). V trimming: 4 bases; J trimming: 0 bases; junction bases outside the gene matches: 8. CDR3 protein: CASSKTGFPLNTEAFF. Written as DNA, the CDR3 is TGTGCCAGTAGTAAGACAGGGTTTCCATTGAACACTGAAGCTTTCTTT.

A few counts support this clone. CDR3 coding DNA: TGTGCCAGCAGCTTGTCCCCCGGGAGGGCCGGGGGAGAGCAGTTCTTC. Amino acids: CASSLSPGRAGGEQFF. The rearrangement joins TRBV5-5 to TRBJ2-1, with 8 bases lining up with TRBD2. J gave up 10 bases and V 1 base, and 13 bases lay outside the gene matches. The CDR3 is 16 residues long. Germline CDR1 and CDR2: SGHKS and YYEKEE (reference sequence).

CDR3 DNA sequence: TGTGCCAGCAGCTTCCAGGGGGACGGAAATAATTCACCCCTCCACTTT. Protein sequence: CASSFQGDGNNSPLHF. The chain combines TRBV11-2 with TRBJ1-6; 7 bases line up with TRBD1. The germline gives CDR1 SGHAT, CDR2 FQNNGV. V lost 3 bases, J lost 5 bases, and 7 bases stayed unmatched. The CDR3 contains 16 residues.

This rearrangement joins TRBV7-2 to TRBJ1-2; 10 bases match TRBD1. This CDR3 is built from 15 residues. CDR1 is SGHTA, CDR2 FQGNSA, per germline. Germline trimming cut 3 bases from V and 6 bases from J; bases unmatched to any gene: 7. CDR3 DNA: TGTGCCAGCAGCTTGTTTGGGACAGGGGTTGATGGCTACACCTTC. Translation gives CASSLFGTGVDGYTF.

The chain joins TRBV7-2 to TRBJ2-1; 7 bases match TRBD2. Germline CDR1 SGHTA, CDR2 FQGNSA. The trim removed 5 bases at V and 16 bases at J, leaving 11 bases unmatched. CDR3 length: 12 residues. The CDR3 sequence is CASSPGTTRPFF. The CDR3 DNA reads as TGTGCCAGCAGCCCTGGGACTACTCGACCCTTCTTC. The full variable domain, its missing parts supplied by reference TRBV7-2 and TRBJ2-1, is GAGVSQSPSNKVTEKGKDVELRCDPISGHTALYWYRQSLGQGLEFLIYFQGNSAPDKSGLPSDRFSAERTGGSVSTLTIQRTQQEDSAVYLCASSPGTTRPFFGPGTRLTVL.

This clone was detected only once. The CDR3 bases are TGCGCCAGCAGCTTGGTTGGGCAAGCAGATACGCAGTATTTT. Protein product: CASSLVGQADTQYF. The chain couples TRBV5-1 to TRBJ2-3, with unresolved D. The V gene's germline CDR1 is SGHRS and CDR2 YFSETQ. Trimming left V 0 bases short and J 4 bases short, with 9 bases between. CDR3 length equals 14 residues.

J is TRBJ2-3 and V is TRBV2; perhaps TRBD2 as D (6 bases). Trimming pared 8 bases from V and 0 bases from J, leaving 12 bases between. The CDR3 loop spans 14 amino acids. Germline loops: CDR1 SNHLY, CDR2 FYNNEI. In DNA, the CDR3 is TGTGCCAGCCAGGGCGGGGTTAGCACAGATACGCAGTATTTT. Translated: CASQGGVSTDTQYF. Variable domain in full (rest from reference TRBV2 and TRBJ2-3): EPEVTQTPSHQVTQMGQEVILRCVPISNHLYFYWYRQILGQKVEFLVSFYNNEISEKSEIFDDQFSVERPDGSNFTLKIRSTKLEDSAMYFCASQGGVSTDTQYFGPGTRLTVL.

This chain links TRBV9 with TRBJ2-1; D remains unclear. Trimming took off 4 bases at V and 8 bases at J, with 10 bases between the two ends. The V gene's germline CDR1 is SGDLS and CDR2 YYNGEE. CDR3 length: 12 residues. The CDR3 spells CASSRPPDEQFF. Written as DNA, the CDR3 is TGTGCCAGCAGCCGTCCCCCCGATGAGCAGTTCTTC.

The chain uses TRBV12-3 or TRBV12-4 and TRBJ2-5; TRBD1 is a possible D gene (5 bases). The CDR3 runs to 13 residues. Trimming shortened V by 3 bases and J by 7 bases, and 12 bases separated the two germline ends. CDR3 sequence: CASSLAQGGTQYF. The CDR3 DNA reads TGTGCCAGCAGTTTGGCGCAGGGCGGGACCCAGTACTTC.

In this sample, this clone turned up once. This chain uses TRBV7-8 with TRBJ2-1, with D perhaps matching TRBD2 (6 bases). Per the germline V gene, CDR1 is SGHVS and CDR2 is FQNEAQ. The CDR3 is 14 residues long. V was shortened by 8 bases and J by 2 bases, with 13 bases between the two germline ends. CDR3 region: CASGFGGTYNEQFF. CDR3 DNA sequence: TGTGCCAGCGGGTTTGGAGGGACCTACAATGAGCAGTTCTTC.

The rearrangement joins TRBV30 to TRBJ1-1; 8 bases map to TRBD1. V shed 3 bases and J 1 base; nucleotides not matched to a gene: 7. The germline CDR1 and CDR2 sequences are GTSNPN and SVGIG (reference sequence). CDR3 length equals 15 residues. CDR3 DNA sequence: TGTGCCTGGAGCAGGGGGCGCCGGGGGAACACTGAAGCTTTCTTT. Its protein product is CAWSRGRRGNTEAFF. The full variable domain, with the rest looked up from reference TRBV30 and TRBJ1-1, is SQTIHQWPATLVQPVGSPLSLECTVEGTSNPNLYWYRQAAGRGLQLLFYSVGIGQISSEVPQNLSASRPQDRQFILSSKKLLLSDSGFYLCAWSRGRRGNTEAFFGQGTRLTVV.

V and J are TRBV11-2 and TRBJ1-5; maybe TRBD1 (6 bases). Germline V gene lookup returns CDR1 SGHAT and CDR2 FQNNGV. Deletions cut 0 bases from V and 1 base from J, with 13 bases between. The CDR3 runs to 17 residues. CDR3 sequence: CASSLEGRGASNQPQHF. DNA for the CDR3: TGTGCCAGCAGCTTAGAAGGGCGGGGGGCAAGCAATCAGCCCCAGCATTTT.

A few counts support this clone. The chain is built from TRBV4-3 and TRBJ2-7, with D possibly matching TRBD1 (5 bases). Trimming took off 2 bases at V and 3 bases at J, with 8 bases between the two ends. The CDR3 runs 13 residues. Germline V gives CDR1 LGHNA, CDR2 YSLEER. CDR3 DNA sequence: TGCGCCAGCAGCCAACTCAGGGACTACGAGCAGTACTTC. It is translated as CASSQLRDYEQYF.

This chain joins TRBV6-5 and TRBJ1-5, with 7 bases matching TRBD1. This CDR3 has 15 amino acids. Germline values: CDR1 MNHEY, CDR2 SVGAGI. V trimming: 6 bases; J trimming: 5 bases; junction bases outside the gene matches: 10. Here the CDR3 DNA reads TGTGCCAGCAGGCCCGATGGCAGGGGGGATCAGCCCCAGCATTTT. Encoded protein: CASRPDGRGDQPQHF.

The V gene is TRBV7-3, the J gene TRBJ1-1; no reliable D call. The CDR3 loop spans 13 amino acids. From germline, CDR1 is SGHTA and CDR2 FQGTGA. Trimming shortened V by 3 bases and J by 2 bases, and 7 bases separated the two germline ends. CDR3 residues: CASSFQRNTEAFF. CDR3 DNA: TGTGCCAGCAGCTTTCAGCGAAACACTGAAGCTTTCTTT.

The gene calls are TRBV3-1 (or the pseudogene TRBV3-2) and TRBJ2-7; D remains unclear. The CDR3 sequence is 14 residues long. Germline loops: CDR1 LGHDT, CDR2 YNNKEL (reference sequence). V was shortened by 4 bases and J by 2 bases, with 12 bases between the two germline ends. The CDR3 coding sequence is TGTGCCAGCAGCCTAAGAACCAACACCTACGAGCAGTACTTC. Translation: CASSLRTNTYEQYF.

V and J are TRBV27 and TRBJ2-6; 7 bases align to TRBD1. The CDR3 runs to 18 residues. V lost 6 bases, J lost 0 bases, and 11 bases stayed unmatched. CDR1 and CDR2 from the germline V gene are MNHEY and SMNVEV (reference sequence). The DNA for the CDR3 is TGTGCCAGCAGCCTACTCGGACAGGCCTACTCTGGGGCCAACGTCCTGACTTTC. It is translated as CASSLLGQAYSGANVLTF.

The rearrangement uses TRBV7-9 and TRBJ2-5; D is possibly TRBD1 (5 bases). CDR1 and CDR2 from the germline V gene are SEHNR and FQNEAQ (reference sequence). This CDR3 spans 11 amino acids. V lost 7 bases to trimming and J lost 4 bases, with 7 bases between them. The CDR3 loop is CASNGAETQYF. The CDR3 DNA reads TGTGCCAGCAATGGGGCAGAGACCCAGTACTTC.

The rearrangement joins TRBV6-5 to TRBJ2-7; 10 nucleotides align to TRBD1. J lost 6 bases, V lost 5 bases, and 4 bases had no gene match. This CDR3 is 13 amino acids long. Germline V gene sequence: CDR1 MNHEY, CDR2 SVGAGI. CDR3 sequence (DNA): TGTGCCAGCAGTAGACAGGGGGCGCGCGAGCAGTACTTC. Translated, it gives CASSRQGAREQYF.

The rearrangement links TRBV5-1 to TRBJ2-3; 8 bases fit TRBD2. This CDR3 is 16 amino acids long. Unmatched junction bases numbered 9, after V lost 0 bases and J lost 6 bases. In germline, CDR1 is SGHRS, CDR2 YFSETQ. CDR3 in amino acids: CASSLGSGSKADTQYF. The CDR3 DNA reads as TGCGCCAGCAGCTTGGGAAGCGGGAGCAAGGCGGATACGCAGTATTTT.

The chain uses TRBV7-8 and TRBJ2-2; 7 bases agree with TRBD1. Germline trimming cut 5 bases from V and 6 bases from J; bases unmatched to any gene: 3. CDR1 SGHVS and CDR2 FQNEAQ come from the germline V gene. This CDR3 comprises 13 residues. CDR3 amino acids: CASSHDRAGELFF. The CDR3 coding sequence is TGTGCCAGCAGCCATGACAGGGCCGGGGAGCTGTTTTTT.

The DNA for the CDR3 is TGTGCCAGCAGTTACTCGGAGCCCTACGAGCAGTACTTC. It yields the protein CASSYSEPYEQYF. The V and J genes are TRBV6-6 and TRBJ2-7; D is uncertain. Germline V gene sequence: CDR1 MNHNY, CDR2 SVGAGI (reference sequence). The CDR3 runs to 13 residues. Trimming shortened V by 0 bases and J by 2 bases, and 5 bases separated the two germline ends.

Written as DNA, the CDR3 is TGCGCCAGCAGCCGCCGGGAGGGGGAAGAGCAGTACTTC. Translation gives CASSRREGEEQYF. This chain uses TRBV5-1 with TRBJ2-5, with TRBD2 identical over 8 bases. V gave up 4 bases and J gave up 11 bases; unmatched junction bases: 10. The CDR3 runs to 13 residues. The germline gives CDR1 SGHRS, CDR2 YFSETQ.

This clone was observed a single time. V gene TRBV18 combines with J gene TRBJ2-5; D is unclear. The V gene lost 0 bases and the J gene lost 2 bases, with 7 bases spanning the gap. Germline V gene sequence: CDR1 KGHSH, CDR2 LQKENI. CDR3 size: 14 residues. The CDR3 nucleotides are TGTGCCAGCTCACCACCGAGCGAACAAGAGACCCAGTACTTC. This codes for CASSPPSEQETQYF.

The rearrangement uses TRBV6-6 and TRBJ2-7; TRBD2 matches at 14 bases. Germline trimming cut 6 bases from V and 2 bases from J; bases unmatched to any gene: 3. Germline CDR1 and CDR2: MNHNY and SVGAGI (reference sequence). This CDR3 has 15 amino acids. CDR3 sequence: CASSRLAGGTYEQYF. The CDR3 nucleotides are TGTGCCAGCAGCCGACTAGCGGGGGGGACCTACGAGCAGTACTTC.

V gene TRBV4-3 combines with J gene TRBJ1-1, with D perhaps TRBD1 (6 bases). Germline V gene data show CDR1 as LGHNA and CDR2 as YSLEER. CDR3 length: 15 residues. V was pared by 3 bases and J by 3 bases, with 14 bases between. The CDR3 here is CASSHHRVRDTEAFF. The CDR3 DNA reads TGCGCCAGCAGCCATCACAGGGTCAGGGACACTGAAGCTTTCTTT.

The chain couples TRBV28 to TRBJ1-1, with D hard to call. With 2 bases removed from V and 1 base from J, the gap between germline ends came to 11 bases. CDR3 length equals 15 residues. CDR1 MDHEN and CDR2 SYDVKM come from the germline V gene. CDR3 amino acids: CASSLGSAGNTEAFF. DNA of the CDR3: TGTGCCAGCAGTTTAGGCTCCGCGGGGAACACTGAAGCTTTCTTT.